This T cell receptor beta chain was captured in a study of blood T cells in healthy people across ages (dated by TCRdb to about 2015). Context from the whole study: Template switching captured roughly one uniquely barcoded TCR beta cDNA molecule per two T cells in model experiments. Using deep sequencing normalized with unique cDNA molecular identifiers, the study measured how TCR beta repertoire diversity changes with age. The donors were divided into four age groups: young (average about 16 years), middle-aged (about 40), aged (around 59) and long-lived (roughly 88). Two additional independent replicas of 1 million unique cDNA reads from the same blood draw were analyzed for two donors (one aged 18 to 29 and one aged 80 or older). Broad study findings and their caveats: Conclusive comparison of naive and antigen-experienced compartments was prevented by the profiling of bulk unsorted PBMCs. The long-lived group showed more naive CD4+ T cells, fewer expanded clones and increased TCR diversity than the aged group, suggesting age selection. The CMV infection status of donors was not known, potentially confounding age-related changes in expanded clonotypes. A strong correlation was found between observed TCR beta diversity and the percentage of naive T cells measured by flow cytometry. Estimates of total diversity from one million sequenced T cells were regarded as lower bounds and underestimates. Observed TCR beta diversity per million T cells fell roughly linearly with age, and a significant reduction was already apparent by age roughly 40.

Comments on this clonotype: The specificity of this receptor is unknown. The input lacks base qualities; no much larger clone sits a single base away.

The donors were 40 or so Caucasian individuals from Russia, aged 6 to 90 years, who were systemically healthy. Approximately 9 milliliters of peripheral blood were collected from each donor into EDTA-treated Vacutainer tubes. PBMCs were isolated by Ficoll-Paque density-gradient centrifugation, with at least 6 million obtained per sample. Trizol reagent was used to extract total RNA from PBMCs, with at least 5 micrograms per sample. For every donor, flow cytometry on a PBMC aliquot measured the percentage of naive CD45RAhigh/CD27high T cells. Library preparation employed 5' RACE. The sequencer listed for this sample is Illumina HiSeq 2500. The second PCR ran for roughly 6 to 11 cycles and used a J-beta primer mix along with a sample-barcoded 5' primer. A unique molecular identifier was introduced onto each TCR beta cDNA molecule by a template-switch 5' adaptor carrying 12 random nucleotides. At least 2.5 million CDR3-containing paired-end reads were obtained from each sample. First-strand cDNA was synthesized from all RNA with the Mint cDNA synthesis kit, primed by a TRBC-specific oligonucleotide. Following uracil-DNA glycosylase treatment, all cDNA underwent a first 18-cycle PCR with the universal primers M1SS and BC2_uni_R. The original pipeline was this. For normalization, 1 million high-quality reads were randomly selected from each sample, with every read carrying a distinct molecular identifier. Instead of being binned into consensus sequences, reads with shared molecular identifiers were discarded. MiTCR, run with a Q25 quality threshold and the strictest error-elimination algorithm, handled CDR3 identification, clonotype clustering and error correction. A nonparametric unseen species model with Euler transformation was used to estimate lower-bound total TCR beta diversity. The raw public reads went through TCRdb reprocessing: fastp at Q25, MiXCR clone calling, in-frame beta chains kept. CDR3 protein duplicates are merged, each entry listing the most common genes and DNA. TCRdb, rather than the study authors, made the V and J calls. A total of about 510,000 distinct CDR3 sequences appear in this sample, about 27% of them only once. The top ten constitute over 3.5% of the sample.

The data also belong to a second study, concerning T cells of mothers and their children. The second study's authors report: The donors were nine systemically healthy Caucasian individuals, made up of three mothers and their six children. cDNA synthesis used all of the extracted RNA, with roughly 1.5 ug of RNA in each 15 ul reaction. In the second PCR, sample barcodes and 2-4 random nucleotides were introduced via the M1S primer. Over 9.5 million TCR beta CDR3 reads were obtained for each mother, and about 3 million reads were obtained for each child. In both related and unrelated pairs, thymic selection shapes the output of TCR recombination in a similar way, with inherited differences having only a minor effect. Normalized repertoire overlap was always slightly but never significantly higher in related than unrelated mother-child pairs. No persistent microchimeric T cell clones were found, with a detection sensitivity of around 100 clones per million clonotypes. In the study, deep NGS was used to compare the TCR beta repertoires of mothers and children, and features distinguishing related mother-child pairs from unrelated individuals were sought. The mean age was 40 +/- 4 years for the mothers and around 11 +/- 4 years for the children. Libraries were sequenced on Illumina HiSeq 2000 with 100+100 nt paired-end reads after adapter ligation with NEBNext reagents. To prevent cross-contamination, the mother and child libraries were prepared a month apart and were sequenced in separate runs. Between about 500,000 and 2,100,000 distinct TCR beta clonotypes were identified per donor. Naive TCR beta clonotypes were estimated from low-frequency clonotypes matched to each donor's FACS-determined naive share, without sorting.

Sequenced input: blood. This sequence was found in a boy between 2 and 10 years old in good health.

The DNA reads as follows: TGTGCCAGCAGCTTAAAAACGGGGGGCTCCTTAGCGCGATACAATGAGCAGTTCTTC. Its protein is CASSLKTGGSLARYNEQFF. The sequence links TRBV7-7 to TRBJ2-1; a weak D assignment points to TRBD2 (7 bases agree). Between the V and J ends, shortened by 2 bases and 4 bases respectively, the junction contains 24 bases. The CDR1 and CDR2 encoded by the germline V gene (reference sequence) are SSHAT and FNYEAQ. Spanning cysteine to phenylalanine, the CDR3 consists of 19 amino acids. Kept here is only the CDR3 DNA, which spans 57 bases and is read in frame from base 1.